The clone carrying this T cell receptor beta chain turned up a few times. Its antigen is undetermined. The sample originates from a study of beta chain features in type 1 diabetes. The study, taken as a whole, reports: Short templates might get an advantage during PCR, and this would be equal in patients and controls. A greater similarity of naive, central memory and Treg TCRB repertoires was seen among patients than among healthy donors. Moderately but significantly shorter TCRB CDR3s were found in Type 1 diabetes patients in all four CD4+ subsets. Insertion counts at VDJ junctions were lower in type 1 diabetes patients, who also showed more deletions there.

Via CD45RO/CCR7/CD25/CD127/CD95/CD27, cells of the CD4+ naive, central memory, regulatory and stem cell-like memory subsets were sorted. Isolated RNA was reverse transcribed in full, so expressed TCRB transcripts were sequenced. Assay: immunoSEQ multiplex PCR; the TCRdb copy retains only in-frame clones and omits some. The profile shows hundreds of thousands of clones, 15% of them singletons. The V gene's germline CDR1 is GTSNPN and CDR2 SVGIG (reference sequence). CDR3 size: 12 residues. With 2 bases removed from V and 6 bases from J, the gap between germline ends came to 10 bases. The chain is built from TRBV30 and TRBJ1-2; no clear D gene. Sequencing used naive CD4+ T cells from blood. This TCR came from a man between 18 and 29 years old with type 1 diabetes. The CDR3 region has the DNA TGTGCCTGGAGTCGAACGGGGAATGGCTACACCTTC. Translated, it gives CAWSRTGNGYTF.